This T cell receptor (beta chain) was sequenced during a study of cytomegalovirus exposure and HLA in healthy donors (dated by TCRdb to 2016 to 2017). About the study as a whole: According to an earlier analysis of several hundred of the donors, 150 million to 200 million T cells yielded over 100 million unique TCR beta sequences and 250 to 350 Gb of sequence data. An early release covering approximately 600 HLA-typed donors comprised about 300 gigabases of sequencing data and approximately 80 million unique TCR sequences. Of the 350 to 450 genotyped donors, over 65% fell in the genetic ancestry cluster associated with self-reported Caucasian donors. The aim of the study was to test whether cataloging public T cell receptors could identify signatures of past pathogen exposure. Using immunosequencing, the study profiled T cell repertoires from 500 to 800 subjects and related those repertoires to cytomegalovirus serostatus. In addition to the first cohort of approximately 650 subjects, a separate validation cohort of around 110 different subjects was used. To predict cytomegalovirus infection status, the study combined high-throughput TCR immunosequencing, statistical association of individual TCRs with disease status, and machine learning. In a later analysis, previously published TCR beta repertoires from hundreds of donors were re-analyzed and high-resolution HLA genotyping was added so that TCR occurrence patterns could be studied. Rather than using new phenotypic data, the later analysis identified candidate immune exposures from TCR beta sequences and from how often those sequences occurred across donors. An earlier analysis of more than 450 of the donors used high-throughput TCR beta sequencing to judge whether each TCR beta V gene segment behaved as functional or pseudogenic. Donor age, sex, ethnicity and CMV serostatus were compiled alongside the repertoire data. A later genetic analysis used genome-wide SNP genotypes for about 65% of the 666 donors, treating that subset as a discovery cohort. Every repertoire in the discovery cohort had been generated on one and the same sequencing platform. Both class I and class II loci were covered by HLA typing, at four-digit resolution. The number of donors typed differed by locus, with roughly 629-640 for A, B, C, DRB1 and DQB1, more than 500 for DQA1, about 610 for DPA1, and some 440 for DPB1. Because of strong linkage in the cohort, roughly five DR-DQ haplotypes were treated as single units for association and clustering. Among about 360 genotyped donors of the cohort, an average of approximately 240,000 unique TCR beta nucleotide sequences were sequenced per donor, around a sixth of them non-productive. The research as a whole found: Correlated functional status among segregating V segments might be attributable to linkage disequilibrium, but an unknown experimental factor could not be ruled out. In a later analysis, TCR association rates were found to vary across HLA loci, with the most associated TCRs seen for DRB1 alleles and the fewest for HLA-C alleles. Because counts were too low, under 20 rarely observed V segments, including chromosome 9 orphons, were left out of the earlier analysis of some 600 of the donors. HLA typing was unavailable for some donors at each locus, so association tests used only the typed subset. A later analysis found that most CMV-associated TCR beta chains appeared HLA-restricted, with HLA associations seemingly driven largely by CMV exposure. A further reported finding was that TCR beta sequences accurately predicted the HLA-A and HLA-B alleles for most subjects in the first cohort. The only immune exposure information available for the cohort was CMV serostatus. In this cohort, only TCR beta chains were sequenced, and detectable features were limited by the absence of alpha or paired-chain data. When HLA alleles, especially DR and DQ, strongly co-occurred, attributing TCR associations to individual alleles was difficult. An association between a missense DCLRE1C variant and V-gene and J-gene trimming of TCR beta chains was found in a later genetic analysis and replicated in an independent cohort. Compared with the approximately 670-donor mean, donors in an Asian-associated ancestry cluster had fewer N-insertions in productive TCRs, according to a later genetic analysis. Most TCR sequences were observed very rarely across donors, whereas some public TCRs were present in many individuals. The sequencing pipeline was judged likely to have produced a cluster of highly shared sequence variants as a technical artifact. Broadly in line with IMGT annotations, most TCR beta V segments showed up in productive rearrangements about 87% or about 30% of the time in an earlier analysis of 587 of the donors. In vitro tests confirmed that three of the cytomegalovirus-associated TCR beta chains recognize cytomegalovirus antigens. The 87-base-pair reads could not distinguish some IMGT-functional V segments, including TRBV6-2 and TRBV6-3, so those segments were excluded. Compared with equally common non-associated chains, HLA-associated TCR beta chains in a later analysis were more clonally expanded and had lower generation probabilities. A later analysis associated about 17,000 TCR beta sequences with specific HLA alleles at a false discovery rate of 0.05. The study listed 164 TCR beta chains as associated with cytomegalovirus. In a later analysis, several top co-occurrence clusters were reported to appear linked to parvovirus B19, influenza, CMV and Epstein-Barr virus. In both the original and validation cohorts, the classifier was reported to diagnose cytomegalovirus status with high specificity and sensitivity. The authors suggested that the approach could potentially be generalized to other disease states and immunological phenotypes. The presence/absence analyses assumed that sequencing depth was roughly uniform across donors, and that assumption may not be true.

The cohort comprised approximately 700 healthy bone marrow donors. At the time of sampling, all cohort members were nominally healthy, though unrecorded immune exposures were likely present. The donor was CMV seropositive and was included in the group of almost 300 seropositive cohort members. Each donor provided a peripheral blood sample, and peripheral blood mononuclear cells were used for TCR beta sequencing. The Qiagen DNeasy Blood Extraction Kit was used to extract genomic DNA from the blood cell samples. Library preparation used the immunoSEQ multiplex PCR assay. A mixture of 60 forward primers for TCR Vbeta segments and 13 reverse primers for TCR Jbeta segments was used in the multiplex PCR. The CDR3 region of rearranged TCR beta genes was amplified from genomic DNA with a multiplex PCR assay. On the Illumina HiSeq System, the amplified TCR beta libraries were sequenced as 87-base-pair reads. The paper's data handling went like this. Across the 670 or so repertoires, a later analysis counted some 81 million unique TCR beta chains, around 11 million of which were shared by at least two donors. To remove PCR and sequencing errors, raw reads were error-corrected and collapsed into unique sequences using a nearest-neighbor algorithm that merged closely related sequences. V, D and J gene segments were assigned by aligning CDR3 sequences to IMGT reference sequences. For a sequence to be retained, at least a six-nucleotide match to both a V gene segment and a J gene segment was required. A rearrangement counted as productive if the CDR3 had no stop codons and remained in frame with V and J, and every other rearrangement counted as non-productive. CDR3 was defined according to IMGT convention as the region running from the second conserved V-encoded cysteine to the conserved J-encoded phenylalanine. In an earlier analysis of just under 600 of the donors, sequences lacking an unambiguous match to a single V gene segment were excluded. In an earlier analysis of several hundred of the donors, V segments were called functional above 56.7% productive rearrangements and were called segregating when the between-donor standard deviation exceeded 5%. A statistical classification framework was built for diagnosing cytomegalovirus status from the catalog of TCR beta chain sequences. In a later analysis, V and J genes were assigned by comparing TCR nucleotide sequences against IMGT/GENE-DB human TR gene sequences. A later analysis assigned CDR3 sequences and most-parsimonious VDJ recombination scenarios with the TCRdist pipeline. In a later analysis, each TCR beta chain was defined by its CDR3 amino acid sequence together with its V-gene family, and reads without a unique V-gene family were excluded. As a way to deal with suspected cross-contamination and a sequencing artifact, a later analysis dropped 500 to 700 nucleotide sequences that were highly shared and had low generation probability. For each public chain, a later analysis derived a clonal expansion index from normalized ranks of inferred template counts within each repertoire. Generation probabilities in a later analysis came from a VDJ recombination model fitted to out-of-frame rearrangements, and those results were checked against IGoR. In a later analysis, hypergeometric tests were used to score TCR-TCR, TCR-HLA and TCR-CMV co-occurrence, with a repertoire-size bias correction applied to TCR pairs. In a later analysis, false discovery rates were estimated by permuting HLA or CMV assignments 20 times. A later analysis grouped co-occurring TCRs with DBSCAN, adding TCRdist sequence similarity when clustering within HLA-allele-positive subsets. Repertoires with fewer than 30,000 or more than 120,000 public chains, plus five repertoires with anomalous nucleotide sharing, were excluded from co-occurrence clustering. This is the immuneACCESS table as TCRdb keeps it, with only in-frame sequences that have V and J called. A part of the clones is gone; compared with another copy, unresolved V genes explain less than half, and the rest is unexplained. V and J calls and clone size are copied from that table; D and trimming were computed from the DNA. The sample contains roughly 130,000 clones, about 70% of them found a single time. Roughly 3% of the sample rests with the top ten.

The CDR3 sequence holds 15 residues, the cysteine and phenylalanine included. Just the 45-base CDR3 DNA is kept, in frame starting at base 1. Looking up the germline V gene yields CDR1 SGHRS and CDR2 YFSETQ. V and J are truncated by 7 bases and 4 bases respectively, leaving an intervening sequence of 21 bases. Concerning this clone itself: Its antigen is unknown. The record has no base qualities; no much larger clone is one base away.

The chain couples TRBV5-1 to TRBJ2-7; TRBD2 could be the D gene, as 7 bases match. The sequencing input was PBMCs. The clonotype was recovered from a woman aged 55-69 years in good health and CMV-seropositive. The CDR3 reads CASGFGIGGAYEQYF. DNA sequence: TGCGCCAGCGGATTCGGTATTGGGGGGGCTTACGAGCAGTACTTC.